This is a list of T cell receptor beta chains from one sample in a study of blood T cell repertoires in COVID-19. Method: immunoSEQ multiplex PCR; TCRdb's copy keeps in-frame clones and lacks some. The sample carries roughly 380,000 clones, around nine tenths recorded once. The specimen sequenced was peripheral blood. Every receptor here comes from a woman aged 60-75 years with COVID-19, enrolled during active disease. CDR3s include the opening cysteine and the closing phenylalanine or tryptophan. D genes are given only for firm matches. Only part of the rows carry a size: once, few, many, or a class if the clone is expanded.

D	size	V	J	CDR3	DNA
NA	NA	TRBV11-1	TRBJ2-1	CASSQATNNEQFF	TGTGCCAGCAGCCAGGCGACGAACAATGAGCAGTTCTTC
TRBD1	NA	TRBV24-1	TRBJ2-1	CATSDPSAGGSYNEQFF	TGTGCCACCAGTGATCCTTCGGCAGGGGGCTCCTACAATGAGCAGTTCTTC
TRBD2	NA	TRBV4-1	TRBJ2-2	CASSQFSGGADINGELFF	TGCGCCAGCAGCCAATTTAGCGGGGGGGCCGATATTAACGGGGAGCTGTTTTTT
NA	NA	TRBV27	TRBJ1-2	CASSLSIGSDGYTF	TGTGCCAGCAGTTTATCGATCGGGAGTGATGGCTACACCTTC
TRBD2	once	TRBV5-4	TRBJ2-7	CASSLTSGTYEQYF	TGTGCCAGCAGCTTGACTAGCGGTACCTACGAGCAGTACTTC
NA	NA	TRBV7-3	TRBJ1-2	CASSLEPTDYYGYTF	TGTGCCAGCAGCTTGGAGCCGACGGACTACTATGGCTACACCTTC
TRBD1	NA	TRBV12-3/TRBV12-4	TRBJ1-2	CASSLQGAYGYTF	TGTGCCAGCAGCCTTCAGGGGGCCTATGGCTACACCTTC
NA	NA	TRBV6-5	TRBJ1-6	CASWQGPAQVSPLHF	TGTGCCAGCTGGCAAGGCCCAGCACAGGTTTCACCCCTCCACTTT
TRBD2	NA	TRBV6-4	TRBJ2-1	CASSPGLDPYNEQFF	TGTGCCAGCAGCCCGGGACTAGACCCCTACAATGAGCAGTTCTTC
NA	NA	TRBV14	TRBJ2-7	CASSQVRAVAYEQYF	TGTGCCAGCAGCCAAGTAAGAGCGGTCGCCTACGAGCAGTACTTC
NA	NA	TRBV20-1	TRBJ1-2	CSARDLYGYTF	TGCAGTGCTAGAGATCTCTATGGCTACACCTTC
NA	NA	TRBV19	TRBJ1-2	CASSILQHYGYTF	TGTGCCAGTAGTATTCTACAGCATTATGGCTACACCTTC
NA	NA	TRBV21-1	TRBJ1-5	CASRERQRHCDVLNQPQHF	TGTGCCAGCAGAGAACGACAAAGGCATTGTGACGTCCTCAATCAGCCCCAGCATTTT
TRBD1	NA	TRBV7-9	TRBJ1-5	CASSLAGGQNQPQHF	TGTGCCAGCAGCTTAGCAGGGGGCCAGAATCAGCCCCAGCATTTT
TRBD1	NA	TRBV29-1	TRBJ2-1	CSVLVGTAYNEQFF	TGCAGCGTTCTAGTGGGGACAGCCTACAATGAGCAGTTCTTC
TRBD1	NA	TRBV18	TRBJ1-1	CASSYGQGPWNTEAFF	TGTGCCAGCTCTTATGGACAGGGGCCCTGGAACACTGAAGCTTTCTTT
NA	NA	TRBV7-2	TRBJ1-2	CASRPATGFYGYTF	TGTGCCAGCAGACCTGCCACAGGGTTCTATGGCTACACCTTC
NA	NA	TRBV6-6	TRBJ1-1	CASSPDSQAFF	TGTGCCAGCAGCCCGGACAGTCAAGCTTTCTTT
TRBD1	NA	TRBV5-1	TRBJ2-7	CASSPRTGGISYEQYF	TGCGCCAGCAGCCCAAGGACAGGGGGTATCTCCTACGAGCAGTACTTC
NA	NA	TRBV6-1	TRBJ2-7	CASSELSRTTYEQYF	TGTGCCAGCAGTGAATTAAGTCGTACCACTTACGAGCAGTACTTC
NA	NA	TRBV5-6	TRBJ1-2	CASSLTYSQPRDGYTF	TGTGCCAGCAGCTTGACGTATTCACAGCCGAGGGATGGCTACACCTTC
NA	NA	TRBV7-9	TRBJ1-2	CASSLAGNSPSSSYGYTF	TGTGCCAGCAGCTTGGCAGGGAATTCCCCCTCCAGTTCTTATGGCTACACCTTC
NA	NA	TRBV12-3/TRBV12-4	TRBJ2-1	CASSLTGPHEQFF	TGTGCCAGCAGTTTGACAGGCCCTCATGAGCAGTTCTTC
TRBD1	NA	TRBV14	TRBJ1-2	CASSQGQGAFGHYGYTF	TGTGCCAGCAGCCAAGGACAGGGGGCGTTTGGGCACTATGGCTACACCTTC
NA	NA	TRBV14	TRBJ1-2	CASSQDWASPYGYTF	TGTGCCAGCAGCCAAGATTGGGCCAGTCCCTATGGCTACACCTTC
NA	NA	TRBV5-1	TRBJ2-7	CASSFPVYEQYF	TGCGCCAGCAGCTTCCCGGTCTACGAGCAGTACTTC
TRBD1	NA	TRBV6-5	TRBJ1-5	CASRTGQGSSQPQHF	TGTGCCAGCAGGACCGGACAGGGCTCCTCTCAGCCCCAGCATTTT
NA	NA	TRBV5-1	TRBJ1-3	CASSLARVGKGNTIYF	TGCGCCAGCAGCTTGGCCAGGGTGGGTAAAGGAAACACCATATATTTT
TRBD1	NA	TRBV5-5	TRBJ1-2	CASSRDRADYGYTF	TGTGCCAGCAGCCGAGACAGGGCGGACTATGGCTACACCTTC
NA	NA	TRBV28	TRBJ1-2	CASSLLRDREGYTF	TGTGCCAGCAGTTTACTCCGCGACCGGGAGGGCTACACCTTC
TRBD1	NA	TRBV7-7	TRBJ1-4	CASSRDRGEKLFF	TGTGCCAGCAGCCGAGACAGGGGGGAAAAACTGTTTTTT
TRBD1	once	TRBV5-1	TRBJ1-2	CASKPGQGEFYGYTF	TGCGCCAGCAAGCCGGGACAGGGGGAATTCTATGGCTACACCTTC
TRBD1	NA	TRBV14	TRBJ1-2	CASSQVFQGAGGYTF	TGTGCCAGCAGCCAAGTATTCCAGGGGGCAGGTGGCTACACCTTC
NA	NA	TRBV19	TRBJ1-6	CASSMVSVINSPLHF	TGTGCCAGTAGTATGGTATCGGTGATTAATTCACCCCTCCACTTT
NA	NA	TRBV11-2	TRBJ1-1	CASSREGGGNTEAFF	TGTGCCAGCAGCCGAGAGGGCGGTGGAAACACTGAAGCTTTCTTT
NA	NA	TRBV9	TRBJ2-7	CASSVARGAQSYEQYF	TGTGCCAGCAGCGTAGCTCGGGGGGCGCAGTCCTACGAGCAGTACTTC
TRBD2	NA	TRBV7-6	TRBJ2-3	CASSPRTSGGVTDTQYF	TGTGCCAGCAGCCCACGGACTAGCGGGGGGGTCACAGATACGCAGTATTTT
TRBD1	NA	TRBV5-1	TRBJ2-7	CASSRSGQNYEQYF	TGCGCCAGCAGCCGATCGGGACAGAACTACGAGCAGTACTTC
NA	NA	TRBV30	TRBJ1-6	CASSSRDNSPLHF	TGTGCCTCCTCGTCCAGGGATAATTCACCCCTCCACTTT
NA	NA	TRBV6-5	TRBJ1-2	CAGRSGQPGGYGYTF	TGTGCCGGTCGATCTGGACAACCGGGAGGCTATGGCTACACCTTC
TRBD1	NA	TRBV7-8	TRBJ2-1	CASSLDRADEQFF	TGTGCCAGCAGCCTCGACAGGGCGGATGAGCAGTTCTTC
NA	NA	TRBV5-6	TRBJ1-5	CASSLMNGHYSNQPQHF	TGTGCCAGCAGCTTGATGAACGGACACTATAGCAATCAGCCCCAGCATTTT